Following are 13 T cell receptor beta chains from one sample sequenced in a study of identical twins. Using its own MiXCR run on the 5' RACE reads, TCRdb lists one record per CDR3 protein. The sample lists under 900,000 distinct CDR3 sequences; 10% to 15% were seen once. These data are also associated with another study on yellow fever vaccine responses in identical twins.

Sequenced input: PBMCs. The receptor set was obtained from a woman under 30 in good health.

This chain links TRBV4-1 with TRBJ2-1; D is unresolved. The length of the CDR3 is 17 residues. The germline CDR1 and CDR2 sequences are MGHRA and YSYEKL. The V and J ends lost 1 base and 0 bases respectively, with 13 bases between them. This CDR3 reads CASSQALRKSSYNEQFF. The CDR3 bases are TGCGCCAGCAGCCAAGCTTTGCGGAAAAGCTCCTACAATGAGCAGTTCTTC.

The table lists this clonotype with many counts. The V and J genes are TRBV3-1 and TRBJ1-1, with D unresolved. Germline CDR1 and CDR2: LGHDT and YNNKEL (reference sequence). This CDR3 region has 13 residues. The V gene lost 1 base and the J gene lost 1 base, with 4 bases spanning the gap. This chain's CDR3 is CASSQGKNTEAFF. The CDR3 DNA reads as TGTGCCAGCAGCCAAGGGAAGAACACTGAAGCTTTCTTT.

This clonotype was detected many times. V gene TRBV11-2 combines with J gene TRBJ2-7; no firm D call. Germline V gene sequence: CDR1 SGHAT, CDR2 FQNNGV. There are 14 residues in the CDR3. The V and J ends lost 3 bases and 3 bases respectively, with 12 bases between them. The CDR3 sequence: CASSFRVGLYEQYF. The CDR3 DNA follows: TGTGCCAGCAGCTTCAGAGTTGGGCTCTACGAGCAGTACTTC.

This clonotype was counted a few times. V usage is TRBV27 and J usage is TRBJ1-2, with D unresolved. The V gene lost 0 bases and the J gene lost 2 bases, with 13 bases spanning the gap. Germline CDR1 and CDR2: MNHEY and SMNVEV (reference sequence). This CDR3 is built from 16 residues. The CDR3, as DNA: TGTGCCAGCAGTTTATCGTCGGTGACGGGGAACTATGGCTACACCTTC. Translating it yields CASSLSSVTGNYGYTF.

This clonotype has more than one count but fewer than ten. The rearrangement uses TRBV4-2 and TRBJ2-7; TRBD2 aligns across 11 bases. This CDR3 is 17 amino acids long. Germline V gene sequence: CDR1 LGHNA, CDR2 YNFKEQ. V shed 1 base, J shed 7 bases, and the junction held 12 bases outside the gene matches. For the CDR3, the DNA is TGTGCCAGCAGCCAAGTGGTCATAGCGGGAGGGCCTATGGAGCAGTACTTC. Translating gives CASSQVVIAGGPMEQYF.

The genes are TRBV20-1 and TRBJ2-2, with 7 bases aligning to TRBD1. The CDR3 has 16 residues. V lost 2 bases, J lost 4 bases, and 10 bases stayed unmatched. Germline lookup yields CDR1 DFQATT and CDR2 SNEGSKA (reference sequence). The CDR3 spells CSARQLGQASTGELFF. CDR3 nucleotide sequence: TGCAGTGCTAGACAATTAGGACAGGCATCCACCGGGGAGCTGTTTTTT.

This clonotype appeared many times. The CDR3 reads CASSRTDRGTYNEQFF. Written as DNA, the CDR3 is TGCGCCAGCAGCCGGACGGACAGGGGTACGTACAATGAGCAGTTCTTC. This chain uses TRBV5-1 with TRBJ2-1; TRBD1 matches 9 bases. The CDR3 totals 16 residues. Unmatched junction bases numbered 9, after V lost 4 bases and J lost 4 bases. CDR1 is SGHRS, CDR2 YFSETQ, per germline.

This clonotype was recorded a few times. The CDR3 DNA follows: TGTGCCAGCAGCGTGGGCAGGGGTGGAGAGACCCAGTACTTC. It specifies CASSVGRGGETQYF. V gene TRBV9 combines with J gene TRBJ2-5, with D possibly matching TRBD1 (6 bases). V lost 2 bases and J lost 4, with 12 bases in between. Germline V CDR1 and CDR2: SGDLS, YYNGEE. The CDR3 runs to 14 residues. Drawing the rest from reference TRBV9 and TRBJ2-5, the complete variable domain is DSGVTQTPKHLITATGQRVTLRCSPRSGDLSVYWYQQSLDQGLQFLIQYYNGEERAKGNILERFSAQQFPDLHSELNLSSLELGDSALYFCASSVGRGGETQYFGPGTRLLVL.

This clonotype was observed many times. DNA of the CDR3: TGTGCCAGCAGTACGGGACAGGGCAATCAGCCCCAGCATTTT. Translated: CASSTGQGNQPQHF. The chain employs TRBV12-3 or TRBV12-4 and TRBJ1-5, with 8 bases aligning to TRBD1. The CDR3 consists of 14 residues. The trim removed 5 bases at V and 2 bases at J, leaving 2 bases unmatched.

The CDR3 DNA reads TGTGCCAGCAGTCCGCTGACTAACGCCCAAGAGACCCAGTACTTC. It yields the protein CASSPLTNAQETQYF. This sequence joins TRBV12-3 or TRBV12-4 and TRBJ2-5; D perhaps matches TRBD2 (5 bases). The CDR3 contains 15 residues. The V and J ends lost 5 bases and 1 base respectively, with 14 bases between them.

V and J are TRBV5-1 and TRBJ2-1, with D possibly called TRBD1 or TRBD2 (5 bases each). V gave up 5 bases and J gave up 0 bases, with 12 bases separating them. This CDR3 has 15 residues. In germline, CDR1 is SGHRS, CDR2 YFSETQ. CDR3 sequence (DNA): TGCGCCAGCAGTGAGGGGCAGGCCTCCTACAATGAGCAGTTCTTC. Its translation: CASSEGQASYNEQFF.

This clonotype occurred a few times. CDR3 in amino acids: CASSRDRRSSYEQYF. The CDR3 DNA reads TGTGCCAGCAGTAGAGACAGGAGAAGCTCCTACGAGCAGTACTTC. This sequence joins TRBV6-1 and TRBJ2-7, with a tentative D call TRBD1 (6 bases). The CDR3 consists of 15 residues. Germline CDR1 MNHNS, CDR2 SASEGT. Trimming cost V 5 bases and J 0 bases, with 14 bases left between them.

In this sample, this clonotype turned up many times. The CDR3 DNA reads as TGTGCCACCAGTGCGAGCGGGAGGGCCCGCAGCTCCTACAATGAGCAGTTCTTC. Its translation: CATSASGRARSSYNEQFF. The gene calls are TRBV24-1 and TRBJ2-1, with 10 bases lining up with TRBD2. The V segment lost 5 bases and the J segment 0 bases; nucleotides outside the gene matches: 9. Germline V gene data show CDR1 as KGHDR and CDR2 as SFDVKD. The CDR3 runs to 18 residues.